What follows are 18 T cell receptor beta chains derived from one specimen sequenced in a study of OX40 agonist ivuxolimab in advanced cancers. TCRdb's copy holds only in-frame clones and misses some; the assay was immunoSEQ multiplex PCR. The sample records some 78,000 clones, 85% to 95% being singletons. The source was CD4+ or CD8+ T cells sorted from blood, collected in a trial of the OX40 agonist ivuxolimab. The receptors were gathered from an adult with an advanced solid tumor such as melanoma, head and neck, liver or kidney cancer.

CDR3 coding DNA: TGTGCCAGCTCTCCCATATCGACAGGCCACCCCTCTGGGGCCAACGTCCTGACTTTC. As protein: CASSPISTGHPSGANVLTF. The chain couples TRBV18 to TRBJ2-6, with D tentatively TRBD1 (6 bases). Trimming left V 6 bases short and J 0 bases short, with 21 bases between. This CDR3 is 19 amino acids long. The germline gives CDR1 KGHSH, CDR2 LQKENI.

The gene calls are TRBV6-1 and TRBJ2-3; no firm D call. The CDR3 extends over 10 amino acids. Germline CDR1 reads MNHNS; CDR2 reads SASEGT. Between the trimmed V and J ends, which lost 5 bases and 7 bases, there was a span of 4 bases. CDR3 bases: TGTGCCAGCAGTCTATATACGCAGTATTTT. This sequence encodes CASSLYTQYF.

This chain connects TRBV7-5 to TRBJ2-7; the table's D gene call, TRBD1, was not cross checked with the DNA. TRBV7-5 is shown as a pseudogene. CDR3 size: 14 residues. Written as DNA, the CDR3 is TGTGCCAGAAGCCCCCACAGGTTAGCCTACGAGCAGTACTTC. This translates into CARSPHRLAYEQYF.

The chain is built from TRBV5-4 and TRBJ2-3; D is perhaps TRBD1 (6 bases). Trimming cost V 0 bases and J 4 bases, with 9 bases left between them. The CDR3 covers 14 residues. Looked up from germline, CDR1 is SGHNT and CDR2 is YYREEE (reference sequence). CDR3 sequence (DNA): TGTGCCAGCAGCTTGGACAGGGCGGCAGATACGCAGTATTTT. Protein product: CASSLDRAADTQYF.

CDR3 nucleotide sequence: TGTGCCAGCAGATCCCCCCTTGAGCGGGGCCTGAACACTGAAGCTTTCTTT. Its protein product is CASRSPLERGLNTEAFF. The gene calls are TRBV28 and TRBJ1-1; tentative D call: TRBD1 (5 bases). Germline CDR1 reads MDHEN; CDR2 reads SYDVKM. Trimming pared 6 bases from V and 0 bases from J, leaving 20 bases between. The CDR3 consists of 17 residues.

This clone was detected once. The chain links TRBV29-1 to TRBJ2-1; 9 bases are shared with TRBD2. The CDR3 covers 12 residues. Germline V CDR1 and CDR2: SQVTM, ANQGSEA. The CDR3 is CSVIASGEQQFF. The CDR3 nucleotides are TGCAGTGTGATAGCTAGCGGGGAGCAGCAGTTCTTC.

This rearrangement joins TRBV6-6 to TRBJ2-7; TRBD1 aligns across 8 bases. V lost 0 bases to trimming and J lost 2 bases; unmatched junction nucleotides: 0. Germline assignment: CDR1 MNHNY and CDR2 SVGAGI (reference sequence). There are 14 residues in the CDR3. DNA for the CDR3: TGTGCCAGCAGTTACTCGGACAGGGCCTACGAGCAGTACTTC. It is translated as CASSYSDRAYEQYF.

V is TRBV6-5 and J is TRBJ2-7, with 10 positions matching TRBD2. Germline trimming cut 4 bases from V and 5 bases from J; bases unmatched to any gene: 5. CDR3 length equals 14 residues. Germline V gene data show CDR1 as MNHEY and CDR2 as SVGAGI. The CDR3 coding sequence is TGTGCCAGCAGTTGGACTAGCGGTAGCCACGAGCAGTACTTC. Its protein is CASSWTSGSHEQYF.

V usage is TRBV2 and J usage is TRBJ1-5, with TRBD1 identical over 8 bases. Germline CDR1 reads SNHLY; CDR2 reads FYNNEI. This CDR3 comprises 14 residues. V lost 8 bases and J lost 0; bases outside the gene matches: 3. CDR3 nucleotides: TGTGCCAGCGCAGGGGGCGGTAGCAATCAGCCCCAGCATTTT. It specifies CASAGGGSNQPQHF.

The chain uses TRBV7-9 and TRBJ2-1; 8 bases are shared with TRBD1. The junction had 12 bases not matched to a gene; V was cut back by 1 base and J by 7 bases. CDR1 is SEHNR, CDR2 FQNEAQ, per germline (reference sequence). The CDR3 spans 17 residues. The CDR3 here is CASSLGSQGAGVNEQFF. The CDR3 coding sequence is TGTGCCAGCAGCTTAGGGTCCCAGGGGGCCGGAGTAAATGAGCAGTTCTTC.

V usage is TRBV28 and J usage is TRBJ2-7, with unresolved D. The CDR3 spans 12 residues. Looked up from germline, CDR1 is MDHEN and CDR2 is SYDVKM. With 2 bases removed from V and 9 bases from J, the gap between germline ends came to 11 bases. DNA of the CDR3: TGTGCCAGCAGTTTACTCTTTCAAGGGCAGTACTTC. Amino acids: CASSLLFQGQYF.

V gene TRBV5-1 combines with J gene TRBJ1-5; tentative D call: TRBD1 (5 bases). Germline assignment: CDR1 SGHRS and CDR2 YFSETQ. Trimming removed 3 bases from V and 4 bases from J, with 14 bases in between. This CDR3 is 15 amino acids long. The DNA for the CDR3 is TGCGCCAGCAGCTGGGGGACGGAGTTTAATCAGCCCCAGCATTTT. Translated: CASSWGTEFNQPQHF.

This clone appeared once. This sequence joins TRBV15 and TRBJ1-5; TRBD1 agrees at 11 bases. The CDR3 covers 17 residues. Germline CDR1 LNHNV, CDR2 YYDKDF (reference sequence). V shed 3 bases and J 4 bases; nucleotides not matched to a gene: 8. The CDR3 DNA reads TGTGCCACCAGCAGGGGGGACAGGGGGTTATGGAATCAGCCCCAGCATTTT. Residues: CATSRGDRGLWNQPQHF.

The gene calls are TRBV5-1 and TRBJ2-2; 9 bases are a match to TRBD1. The germline V gene encodes CDR1 SGHRS and CDR2 YFSETQ. V shed 3 bases and J 5 bases; nucleotides not matched to a gene: 5. The CDR3 is 15 amino acids. The CDR3 loop is CASSWRTGETGELFF. The CDR3 DNA reads TGCGCCAGCAGCTGGAGGACAGGGGAAACCGGGGAGCTGTTTTTT.

V usage is TRBV18 and J usage is TRBJ2-2; D gene unclear. V was clipped by 2 bases and J by 4 bases, with 8 bases between them. CDR3 length equals 14 residues. The germline V gene encodes CDR1 KGHSH and CDR2 LQKENI. CDR3 nucleotide sequence: TGTGCCAGCTCACCATTATTGGGCACCGGGGAGCTGTTTTTT. Amino acids: CASSPLLGTGELFF. The full variable domain, in which reference TRBV18 and TRBJ2-2 provide the parts outside the CDR3, is NAGVMQNPRHLVRRRGQEARLRCSPMKGHSHVYWYRQLPEEGLKFMVYLQKENIIDESGMPKERFSAEFPKEGPSILRIQQVVRGDSAAYFCASSPLLGTGELFFGEGSRLTVL.

The chain combines TRBV5-1 with TRBJ1-2, with 7 bases matching TRBD1. Germline V gene data show CDR1 as SGHRS and CDR2 as YFSETQ. V shed 5 bases, J shed 6 bases, and the junction held 13 bases outside the gene matches. The CDR3 covers 15 residues. CDR3 DNA: TGCGCCAGCAGTCCGTATGGTCAGGGGGGTGATGGCTACACCTTC. Translation gives CASSPYGQGGDGYTF.

The chain uses TRBV6-5 and TRBJ1-1; D gene unclear. The CDR3 is 10 amino acids. Trimming removed 8 bases from V and 10 bases from J, with 11 bases in between. CDR1 and CDR2 from the germline V gene are MNHEY and SVGAGI. The CDR3 DNA follows: TGTGCCAGCTTGGGAGGCCCAGCTTTCTTT. Its translation is CASLGGPAFF.

V and J are TRBV7-8 and TRBJ1-1; the D is unclear. Germline V gene lookup returns CDR1 SGHVS and CDR2 FQNEAQ. This CDR3 contains 13 residues. V gave up 4 bases and J gave up 7 bases, with 13 bases separating them. In nucleotides, the CDR3 is TGTGCCAGCAGCTGGTACCGAACCCATGAAGCTTTCTTT. This gives the protein CASSWYRTHEAFF.